This TCR beta chain was recovered during a study of blood T cells in healthy people across ages. The study recruited healthy Caucasian donors from Russia who were aged about 6 to 95. Overall study findings and caveats: Relative to aged donors, long-lived donors carried more naive CD4+ cells and displayed higher diversity.

Trimming left V 0 bases short and J 4 bases short, with 9 bases between. The length of the CDR3 is 14 residues. The germline gives CDR1 WSHSY, CDR2 SAAADI. A second about 6 to 11 cycle PCR used barcoded and J-beta primers. Each of the cDNA molecules was tagged by a template-switch adaptor with 12 random nucleotides. Each sample yielded at least 2.5 million CDR3-containing paired-end reads. MiXCR, applied by TCRdb to the 5' RACE reads, yields one record per CDR3 protein. Of roughly 1,700,000 distinct CDR3 sequences listed, 25% to 30% are singletons. This clonotype occurred a few times. Its specificity is not known.

The chain links TRBV10-2 to TRBJ1-1, with D uncertain. The sequencing input was blood. The receptor's source is a woman younger than 45 in good health. As DNA, the CDR3 is TGCGCCAGCAGTGAGTCGACGGAGGGCACTGAAGCTTTCTTT. Its translation is CASSESTEGTEAFF.